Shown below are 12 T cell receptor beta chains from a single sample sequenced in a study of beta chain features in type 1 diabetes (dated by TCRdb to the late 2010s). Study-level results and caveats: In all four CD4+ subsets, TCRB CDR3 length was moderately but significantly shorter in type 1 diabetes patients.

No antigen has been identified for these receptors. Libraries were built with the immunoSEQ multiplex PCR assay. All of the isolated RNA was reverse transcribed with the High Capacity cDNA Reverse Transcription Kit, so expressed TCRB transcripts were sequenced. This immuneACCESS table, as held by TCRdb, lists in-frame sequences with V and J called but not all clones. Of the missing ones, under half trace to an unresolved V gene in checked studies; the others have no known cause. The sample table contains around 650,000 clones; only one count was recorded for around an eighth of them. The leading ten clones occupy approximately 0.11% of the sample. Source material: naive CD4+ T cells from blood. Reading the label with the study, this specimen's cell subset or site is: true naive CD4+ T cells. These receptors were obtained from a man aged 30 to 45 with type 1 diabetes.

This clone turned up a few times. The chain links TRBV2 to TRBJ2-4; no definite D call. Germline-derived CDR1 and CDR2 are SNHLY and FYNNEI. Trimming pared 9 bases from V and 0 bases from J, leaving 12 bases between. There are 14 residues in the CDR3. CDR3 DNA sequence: TGTGCCAGTAAAAAGGCCGAAGCCAAAAACATTCAGTACTTC. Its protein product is CASKKAEAKNIQYF.

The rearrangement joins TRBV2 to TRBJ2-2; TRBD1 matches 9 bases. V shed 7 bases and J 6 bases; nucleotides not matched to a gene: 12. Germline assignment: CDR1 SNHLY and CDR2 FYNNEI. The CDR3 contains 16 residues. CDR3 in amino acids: CASTEFRTGVAGELFF. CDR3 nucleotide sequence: TGTGCCAGCACGGAATTTAGGACAGGGGTCGCCGGGGAGCTGTTTTTT.

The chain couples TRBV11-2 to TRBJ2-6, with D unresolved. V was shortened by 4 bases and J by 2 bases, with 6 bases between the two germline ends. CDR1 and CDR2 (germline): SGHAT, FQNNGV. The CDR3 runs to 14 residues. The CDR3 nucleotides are TGTGCCAGCAGCTACGCCGCTGGGGCCAACGTCCTGACTTTC. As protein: CASSYAAGANVLTF.

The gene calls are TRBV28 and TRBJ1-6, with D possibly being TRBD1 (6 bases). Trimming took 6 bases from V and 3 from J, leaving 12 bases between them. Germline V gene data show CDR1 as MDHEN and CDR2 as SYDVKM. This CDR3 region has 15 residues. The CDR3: CASSAGQYYNSPLHF. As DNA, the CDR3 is TGTGCCAGCAGCGCAGGACAGTACTATAATTCACCCCTCCACTTT.

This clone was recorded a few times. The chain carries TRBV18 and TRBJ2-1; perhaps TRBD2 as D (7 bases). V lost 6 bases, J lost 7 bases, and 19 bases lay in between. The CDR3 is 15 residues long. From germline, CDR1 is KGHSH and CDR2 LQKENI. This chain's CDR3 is CASSPLGGARNEQFF. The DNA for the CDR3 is TGTGCCAGCTCCCCCTTAGGGGGGGCTAGGAATGAGCAGTTCTTC.

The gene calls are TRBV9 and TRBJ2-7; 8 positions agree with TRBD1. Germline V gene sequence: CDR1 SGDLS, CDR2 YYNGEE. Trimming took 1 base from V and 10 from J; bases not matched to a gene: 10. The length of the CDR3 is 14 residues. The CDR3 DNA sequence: TGTGCCAGCAGCGTAAGGTCACAGGGGGTACGACAGTACTTC. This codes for CASSVRSQGVRQYF.

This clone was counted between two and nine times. The chain's CDR3 is CASREGESDNEQFF. The CDR3 DNA reads as TGTGCCAGCAGGGAGGGGGAGTCTGACAATGAGCAGTTCTTC. This rearrangement joins TRBV2 to TRBJ2-1; D tentatively fits TRBD1 or TRBD2 (6 bases each). In germline, CDR1 is SNHLY, CDR2 FYNNEI. The CDR3 spans 14 residues. Trimming pared 6 bases from V and 5 bases from J, leaving 14 bases between.

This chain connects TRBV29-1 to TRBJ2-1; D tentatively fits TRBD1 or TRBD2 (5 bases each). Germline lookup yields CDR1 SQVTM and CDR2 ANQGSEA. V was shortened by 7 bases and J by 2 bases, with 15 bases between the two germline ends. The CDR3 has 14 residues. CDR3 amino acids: CSAGGRETYNEQFF. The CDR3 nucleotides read TGCAGCGCTGGAGGCAGGGAGACCTACAATGAGCAGTTCTTC.

For the CDR3, the DNA is TGTGCCAGCAGTTTATCTGGGATCGGGGCTGGCTATGGCTACACCTTC. Amino acid sequence: CASSLSGIGAGYGYTF. This sequence joins TRBV27 and TRBJ1-2; TRBD1 is a possible D gene (5 bases). CDR3 length: 16 residues. CDR1 MNHEY and CDR2 SMNVEV come from the germline V gene (reference sequence). The V gene lost 0 bases and the J gene lost 4 bases, with 15 bases spanning the gap.

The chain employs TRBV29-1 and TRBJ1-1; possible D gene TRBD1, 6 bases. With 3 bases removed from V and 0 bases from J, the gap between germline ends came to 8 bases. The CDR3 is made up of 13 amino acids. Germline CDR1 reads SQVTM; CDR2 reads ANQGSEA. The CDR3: CSVDRGMNTEAFF. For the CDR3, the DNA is TGCAGCGTTGACAGGGGTATGAACACTGAAGCTTTCTTT.

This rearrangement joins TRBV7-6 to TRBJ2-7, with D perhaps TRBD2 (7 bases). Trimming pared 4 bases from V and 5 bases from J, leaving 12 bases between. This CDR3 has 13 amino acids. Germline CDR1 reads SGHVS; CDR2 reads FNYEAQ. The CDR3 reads CASSYREGDEQYF. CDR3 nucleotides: TGTGCCAGCAGCTACAGGGAGGGAGACGAGCAGTACTTC.

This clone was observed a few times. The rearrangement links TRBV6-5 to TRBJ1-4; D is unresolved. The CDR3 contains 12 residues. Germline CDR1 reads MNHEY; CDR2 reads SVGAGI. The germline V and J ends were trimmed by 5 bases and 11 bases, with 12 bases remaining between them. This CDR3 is CASSPRAGKLFF. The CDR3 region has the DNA TGTGCCAGCAGTCCCCGGGCCGGCAAACTGTTTTTT.